This T cell receptor beta chain was sequenced during a study of T cells in Graves' hyperthyroidism and ophthalmopathy. Aged 18 to 65, the patients had hyperthyroidism that was newly diagnosed and had lasted under 2 months. From approximately 9.1 ml of fresh peripheral blood, PBMCs were isolated. TCR beta CDR3 sequences were amplified from RNA transcripts. Initially, a first-round RT-PCR of the TCR CDR3 employed the HTBI primer set. TCRdb processed the multiplex PCR reads anew with MiXCR; each CDR3 protein has one entry. The sample consists of some 800,000 distinct CDR3 sequences, approximately 40% of them appearing once. On this clonotype: The target antigen is unknown. An end of the junction differs from the germline gene, which may be a read error.

The CDR3 consists of 13 residues. The germline V gene encodes CDR1 MNHEY and CDR2 SVGAGI. General observations from the study: Ophthalmopathy was model-predicted a median roughly six months pre-onset.

Sequencing was done on a sample of blood. The chain joins TRBV6-5 to TRBJ1-2; D is ambiguous. The sequence came from a man in his late teens or twenties with Graves' hyperthyroidism. CDR3 sequence reads: CAISYATSSGYTF. In nucleotides, the CDR3 is TGTGCCATCAGTTACGCTACATCTAGTGGCTACACCTTC.